Following are 18 T cell receptor beta chains from one sample sequenced in a study of T-cell memory formation after mild COVID-19. TCRdb independently ran MiXCR on the 5' RACE reads; one entry per CDR3 protein. The data contain roughly 560,000 distinct CDR3 sequences, roughly 22% of them singletons. Material for sequencing was PBMCs or a T cell subset sorted from them (not recorded which). These receptor sequences come from an adult woman who had mild COVID-19 (a few samples of this study predate the infection). Cell type and time point are not known.

In this sample, this clonotype turned up a few times. The chain carries TRBV7-3 and TRBJ2-2; 9 positions agree with TRBD1. In germline, CDR1 is SGHTA, CDR2 FQGTGA. V shed 3 bases and J 4 bases; nucleotides not matched to a gene: 6. The CDR3 is made up of 16 amino acids. The CDR3 nucleotides read TGTGCCAGCAGCTTTACCGGGACAGGGAGCACCGGGGAGCTGTTTTTT. It is translated as CASSFTGTGSTGELFF.

This clonotype appeared a few times. The rearrangement links TRBV5-1 to TRBJ2-6; D is unclear. Deletions cut 0 bases from V and 0 bases from J, with 10 bases between. Germline values: CDR1 SGHRS, CDR2 YFSETQ. The CDR3 loop spans 17 amino acids. CDR3 nucleotide sequence: TGCGCCAGCAGCTTGGTCCCCGTAGCCTCTGGGGCCAACGTCCTGACTTTC. It encodes CASSLVPVASGANVLTF.

The V and J genes are TRBV5-1 and TRBJ2-7; the D gene is possibly TRBD2 (6 bases). Germline V lookup: CDR1 SGHRS, CDR2 YFSETQ. This CDR3 has 14 residues. The germline V and J ends were trimmed by 0 bases and 6 bases, with 13 bases remaining between them. The CDR3 sequence is CASSLDLSGGEQYF. The CDR3 coding sequence is TGCGCCAGCAGCTTGGATCTCTCCGGGGGCGAGCAGTACTTC.

This clonotype has more than one count but fewer than ten. The V call is TRBV12-3 or TRBV12-4, the J call TRBJ1-2; D is unclear. With 3 bases removed from V and 6 bases from J, the gap between germline ends came to 17 bases. The CDR3 totals 15 residues. The CDR3: CASSFVVGSQHGYTF. The CDR3, as DNA: TGTGCCAGCAGTTTTGTTGTTGGCAGCCAGCATGGCTACACCTTC.

V and J are TRBV5-6 and TRBJ1-1; no clear D. The V end lost 1 base, the J end lost 0 bases, and 10 bases lay between the germline ends. CDR1 and CDR2 from the germline V gene are SGHDT and YYEEEE. This CDR3 comprises 15 residues. CDR3 protein: CASSLQSFMNTEAFF. In DNA form, the CDR3 reads TGTGCCAGCAGCTTGCAATCGTTCATGAACACTGAAGCTTTCTTT.

This clonotype was found a few times. Here the CDR3 reads CSASGPGQYSGANVLTF. The CDR3 nucleotides read TGCAGTGCTAGCGGACCTGGACAGTACTCTGGGGCCAACGTCCTGACTTTC. This chain connects TRBV20-1 to TRBJ2-6; D perhaps matches TRBD1 (6 bases). The germline gives CDR1 DFQATT, CDR2 SNEGSKA (reference sequence). Trimming cost V 3 bases and J 0 bases, with 15 bases left between them. The CDR3 is made up of 17 amino acids.

The rearrangement links TRBV7-2 to TRBJ2-2, with a weak D call TRBD1 (6 bases). V shed 4 bases and J shed 6 bases, with 12 bases lying between them. CDR1 SGHTA and CDR2 FQGNSA come from the germline V gene. The CDR3 has 14 amino acids. The CDR3 region has the DNA TGTGCCAGCAGCTCTCGGACAGTCCCCGGGGAGCTGTTTTTT. Translation: CASSSRTVPGELFF.

This clonotype was picked up many times. The genes are TRBV6-5 and TRBJ2-2; TRBD2 is a possible D gene (6 bases). This CDR3 region has 14 residues. The V end lost 4 bases, the J end lost 7 bases, and 13 bases lay between the germline ends. CDR1 and CDR2 (germline): MNHEY, SVGAGI. As DNA, the CDR3 is TGTGCCAGCAGTTCCAGGCGAGCGGGCGGGGAGCTGTTTTTT. The encoded protein is CASSSRRAGGELFF.

This clonotype was counted only a few times. The chain recombines TRBV5-1 with TRBJ2-2; 7 nucleotides agree with TRBD1. The CDR3 extends over 19 amino acids. Germline V CDR1 and CDR2: SGHRS, YFSETQ. V lost 3 bases, J lost 4 bases, and 18 bases stayed unmatched. Here the CDR3 reads CASSSDLQGTVRSTGELFF. The DNA of the CDR3 is TGCGCCAGCAGCTCGGACTTACAGGGGACGGTGCGGAGCACCGGGGAGCTGTTTTTT.

The DNA of the CDR3 is TGTGCCAGCAGCTTCACAGGACACGAGACCCAGTACTTC. It codes for CASSFTGHETQYF. The chain recombines TRBV7-6 with TRBJ2-5, with D tentatively TRBD1 (5 bases). The CDR3 length is 13 residues. Germline V lookup: CDR1 SGHVS, CDR2 FNYEAQ. Trimming stripped 3 bases from V and 5 bases from J, with 10 bases between.

The chain employs TRBV27 and TRBJ1-2; 7 nucleotides align to TRBD1. V shed 8 bases and J 6 bases; nucleotides not matched to a gene: 9. Germline V gene data show CDR1 as MNHEY and CDR2 as SMNVEV (reference sequence). The CDR3 contains 13 residues. The CDR3 loop is CASALTGNDGYTF. The CDR3 DNA sequence: TGTGCCAGCGCCTTGACAGGGAACGATGGCTACACCTTC.

This chain joins TRBV5-1 and TRBJ2-5; 11 nucleotides agree with TRBD1. Germline CDR1 is SGHRS and CDR2 is YFSETQ. This CDR3 contains 15 residues. The junction had 7 bases not matched to a gene; V was cut back by 4 bases and J by 5 bases. The CDR3 sequence is CASSASGTGGETQYF. The DNA for the CDR3 is TGCGCCAGCAGCGCATCCGGGACAGGGGGTGAGACCCAGTACTTC. Complete variable domain (other parts from reference TRBV5-1 and TRBJ2-5): KAGVTQTPRYLIKTRGQQVTLSCSPISGHRSVSWYQQTPGQGLQFLFEYFSETQRNKGNFPGRFSGRQFSNSRSEMNVSTLELGDSALYLCASSASGTGGETQYFGPGTRLLVL.

In its sample, this clonotype was seen a few times. This rearrangement joins TRBV29-1 to TRBJ2-2; no clear D. Germline values: CDR1 SQVTM, CDR2 ANQGSEA. The CDR3 runs 15 residues. Trimming shortened V by 0 bases and J by 1 base, and 9 bases separated the two germline ends. CDR3 nucleotide sequence: TGCAGCGTTGAAGACGGTGGGCGGAACACCGGGGAGCTGTTTTTT. Its translation is CSVEDGGRNTGELFF.

The chain carries TRBV18 and TRBJ1-1, with D tentatively TRBD1 (5 bases). Per germline, CDR1 KGHSH and CDR2 LQKENI. This CDR3 is 16 amino acids long. V lost 0 bases to trimming and J lost 1 base, with 12 bases between them. CDR3 sequence (DNA): TGTGCCAGCTCACCACCAGGGGAAGGGCCGAACACTGAAGCTTTCTTT. Translating gives CASSPPGEGPNTEAFF.

This clonotype was seen a few times. The genes are TRBV6-6 and TRBJ2-3, with a weak D call TRBD2 (5 bases). Between the trimmed V and J ends, which lost 10 bases and 0 bases, there was a span of 14 bases. The germline V gene has CDR1 MNHNY and CDR2 SVGAGI (reference sequence). The CDR3 totals 14 residues. CDR3 sequence: CATQRGRSTDTQYF. In nucleotides, the CDR3 is TGTGCCACCCAACGGGGTCGGAGCACAGATACGCAGTATTTT.

This clonotype was seen repeatedly, ten times or more. V is TRBV5-1 and J is TRBJ2-1; 8 bases are a match to TRBD1. Germline V CDR1 and CDR2: SGHRS, YFSETQ. Trimming cost V 1 base and J 3 bases; bases outside gene matches: 6. The CDR3 is 16 amino acids. The CDR3 region is CASSLLTGGLYNEQFF. The CDR3 region has the DNA TGCGCCAGCAGCTTGCTTACAGGGGGGCTCTACAATGAGCAGTTCTTC.

The chain recombines TRBV20-1 with TRBJ1-1, with TRBD1 as a possible D gene (6 bases). In germline, CDR1 is DFQATT, CDR2 SNEGSKA (reference sequence). The CDR3 has 14 residues. V was cut by 5 bases and J by 0 bases, with 13 bases left in between. The CDR3 loop reads CSAPPRQVNTEAFF. CDR3 nucleotides: TGCAGTGCTCCCCCCCGACAGGTGAACACTGAAGCTTTCTTT.

This clonotype appeared a few times. This chain links TRBV5-1 with TRBJ2-3, with 7 bases fitting TRBD2. This CDR3 is built from 15 residues. V trimming: 5 bases; J trimming: 2 bases; junction bases outside the gene matches: 8. Per the germline V gene, CDR1 is SGHRS and CDR2 is YFSETQ. The CDR3, as DNA: TGCGCCAGCAGAAACCGGGACTACTTCACAGATACGCAGTATTTT. Its protein is CASRNRDYFTDTQYF.